A single sample is the source of the 17 T cell receptor beta chains below, sequenced in a study of OX40 agonist ivuxolimab in advanced cancers. Library creation used the immunoSEQ multiplex PCR assay. TCRdb holds this immuneACCESS table with in-frame rearrangements only. Some clones are missing; in checked studies, unresolved V genes explain under half, and the rest has no known cause. The table for this sample lists around 68,000 clones; 86% of them were counted only once. The biggest ten clones account for more than 0.9% of the sample. This material consisted of CD4+ or CD8+ T cells sorted from blood, taken in a trial of the OX40 agonist ivuxolimab. The receptors were gathered from an adult with an advanced solid tumor such as melanoma, head and neck, liver or kidney cancer.

The rearrangement uses TRBV19 and TRBJ2-5; D uncertain. The CDR3 consists of 12 residues. Trimming cost V 3 bases and J 3 bases, with 5 bases left between them. Germline CDR1 LNHDA, CDR2 SQIVND (reference sequence). The CDR3 DNA reads TGTGCCAGTAGTATTGGTAAAGAGACCCAGTACTTC. Encoded protein: CASSIGKETQYF.

This chain connects TRBV6-1 to TRBJ2-5; 9 nucleotides align to TRBD2. Germline V lookup: CDR1 MNHNS, CDR2 SASEGT. V trimming: 4 bases; J trimming: 2 bases; junction bases outside the gene matches: 5. The CDR3 contains 15 residues. CDR3 region: CASSALLAGQETQYF. CDR3 DNA: TGTGCCAGCAGTGCCCTCCTAGCGGGACAAGAGACCCAGTACTTC.

Within the sample, this clone is medium-sized (0.01 to 0.1%). This chain joins TRBV6-6 and TRBJ1-1, with 7 bases that match TRBD1. Germline assignment: CDR1 MNHNY and CDR2 SVGAGI (reference sequence). The CDR3 consists of 15 residues. The V and J ends lost 2 bases and 1 base, in that order; junction bases with no gene match: 4. The CDR3 here is CASSYRQGGNTEAFF. CDR3 nucleotide sequence: TGTGCCAGCAGTTACCGACAGGGTGGGAACACTGAAGCTTTCTTT.

Written as DNA, the CDR3 is TGCGCCAGCAGCTTTGGCGGGAGCACAGATACGCAGTATTTT. It specifies CASSFGGSTDTQYF. This chain joins TRBV5-1 and TRBJ2-3; possible D gene TRBD2, 5 bases. The length of the CDR3 is 14 residues. Per the germline V gene, CDR1 is SGHRS and CDR2 is YFSETQ. Trimming shortened V by 2 bases and J by 0 bases, and 7 bases separated the two germline ends.

This CDR3 is CASSQANEKLFF. The CDR3 DNA follows: TGCGCCAGCAGCCAGGCTAATGAAAAACTGTTTTTT. The chain combines TRBV10-2 with TRBJ1-4; D is unresolved. Germline loops: CDR1 WSHSY, CDR2 SAAADI. V was trimmed by 6 bases and J by 3 bases, leaving 5 bases between them. This CDR3 spans 12 amino acids.

This clone was observed a few times. The chain couples TRBV5-1 to TRBJ2-2; a weak D match, TRBD1 (6 bases). The CDR3 is 14 residues long. In germline, CDR1 is SGHRS, CDR2 YFSETQ. V lost 0 bases and J 7 bases, leaving 10 bases between the germline ends. The CDR3 sequence is CASSLGTVGGELFF. The CDR3 coding sequence is TGCGCCAGCAGCTTGGGGACAGTCGGCGGGGAGCTGTTTTTT.

The chain carries TRBV6-6 and TRBJ1-5; D might be TRBD1 (6 bases). Trimming stripped 0 bases from V and 5 bases from J, with 8 bases between. This CDR3 spans 14 amino acids. Germline assignment: CDR1 MNHNY and CDR2 SVGAGI (reference sequence). CDR3 region: CASSYSSGDQPQHF. CDR3 nucleotide sequence: TGTGCCAGCAGTTACTCATCAGGGGATCAGCCCCAGCATTTT.

CDR3 sequence: CASSLQGPSYTEAFF. The CDR3 DNA is TGTGCCAGCAGTTTACAGGGGCCGTCCTACACTGAAGCTTTCTTT. This chain connects TRBV27 to TRBJ1-1; tentatively, D is TRBD1 (6 bases). The length of the CDR3 is 15 residues. Germline loops: CDR1 MNHEY, CDR2 SMNVEV (reference sequence). Trimming left V 2 bases short and J 3 bases short, with 13 bases between.

This sequence joins TRBV28 and TRBJ1-2, with a weak D call TRBD1 (5 bases). The CDR3 length is 14 residues. V shed 10 bases and J shed 2 bases, with 17 bases lying between them. Germline CDR1 reads MDHEN; CDR2 reads SYDVKM. CDR3 residues: CATPGGKGNYGYTF. The CDR3 DNA follows: TGTGCCACCCCTGGGGGAAAGGGCAACTATGGCTACACCTTC.

V and J are TRBV30 and TRBJ1-1; 7 positions agree with TRBD1. Trimming removed 5 bases from V and 1 base from J; junction bases left unmatched: 4. Germline V gene data show CDR1 as GTSNPN and CDR2 as SVGIG (reference sequence). The CDR3 consists of 13 residues. The CDR3 loop is CAWVGQRNTEAFF. CDR3 in DNA: TGTGCCTGGGTGGGACAGAGGAACACTGAAGCTTTCTTT.

The chain links TRBV9 to TRBJ1-1, with D possibly TRBD1 on 5 matching bases. CDR3 length: 14 residues. V lost 0 bases and J lost 3, with 9 bases in between. Looked up from germline, CDR1 is SGDLS and CDR2 is YYNGEE. The CDR3 DNA sequence: TGTGCCAGCAGCGTAGTAGGAGGGGACACTGAAGCTTTCTTT. Encoded protein: CASSVVGGDTEAFF.

The chain is built from TRBV7-9 and TRBJ1-1; no reliable D call. V was pared by 0 bases and J by 5 bases, with 7 bases between. Germline-derived CDR1 and CDR2 are SEHNR and FQNEAQ (reference sequence). The CDR3 runs 13 residues. The CDR3 sequence: CASSLALYTEAFF. The DNA of the CDR3 is TGTGCCAGCAGCTTAGCACTCTATACTGAAGCTTTCTTT.

The chain employs TRBV7-2 and TRBJ1-2; D uncertain. There are 13 residues in the CDR3. Germline V CDR1 and CDR2: SGHTA, FQGNSA. Trimming left V 5 bases short and J 8 bases short, with 15 bases between. This chain's CDR3 is CASSPGSDRGYTF. DNA of the CDR3: TGTGCCAGCAGCCCTGGATCCGACCGGGGCTACACCTTC.

The chain links TRBV6-1 to TRBJ1-3, with 9 nucleotides matching TRBD1. The V and J ends lost 7 bases and 3 bases, in that order; junction bases with no gene match: 7. Germline CDR1 reads MNHNS; CDR2 reads SASEGT. This CDR3 contains 15 residues. The CDR3 DNA reads as TGTGCCAGCATCCTCGGGACAGGGCTTGGAAACACCATATATTTT. Translated, it gives CASILGTGLGNTIYF.

The chain employs TRBV19 and TRBJ2-3, with D possibly matching TRBD2 (5 bases). Trimming cost V 2 bases and J 1 base, with 10 bases left between them. This CDR3 has 15 amino acids. Germline V gives CDR1 LNHDA, CDR2 SQIVND (reference sequence). The CDR3 is CASSIRRGGTDTQYF. DNA for the CDR3: TGTGCCAGTAGTATAAGACGGGGAGGCACAGATACGCAGTATTTT.

V and J are TRBV5-1 and TRBJ2-3; a weak D match, TRBD1 (6 bases). Germline CDR1 SGHRS, CDR2 YFSETQ. V lost 2 bases and J lost 6, with 13 bases in between. There are 14 residues in the CDR3. CDR3 DNA sequence: TGCGCCAGCAGCTTAACAGGGTCTGAGGATACGCAGTATTTT. This sequence encodes CASSLTGSEDTQYF.

The V and J genes are TRBV27 and TRBJ2-7; D might be TRBD2 (7 bases). This CDR3 comprises 15 residues. Germline V gives CDR1 MNHEY, CDR2 SMNVEV (reference sequence). The V and J ends lost 2 bases and 4 bases respectively, with 15 bases between them. Here the CDR3 reads CASSLRGRGLYEQYF. The CDR3 nucleotides are TGTGCCAGCAGTTTACGGGGGAGGGGGTTGTACGAGCAGTACTTC.